Listed here are 21 T cell receptor beta chains from one sample, sequenced in a study of STAT3 mutations in large granular lymphocyte leukemia. These receptors are not linked to any known antigen. Sequencing used immunoSEQ multiplex PCR; TCRdb keeps in-frame clones, though not all of them. The table lists about 1,900 clones, around 29% of them singletons. Study results and limitations: In T-cell large granular lymphocyte leukemia, about half of patients showed multiple immunodominant subclonotypes.

The material sequenced was peripheral blood mononuclear cells. These receptors all come from a male patient aged 50 to 60 with T-cell large granular lymphocyte leukemia. Some clones in this sample may be carry-over from other donors' samples.

This chain uses TRBV30 with TRBJ1-2, with no clear D. The CDR3 has 13 residues. Germline V gene lookup returns CDR1 GTSNPN and CDR2 SVGIG (reference sequence). Deletions cut 3 bases from V and 4 bases from J, with 12 bases between. DNA of the CDR3: TGTGCCTGGAGCGAAGACCGCCTCTATGGCTACACCTTC. Residues: CAWSEDRLYGYTF.

This clone was counted a few times. V usage is TRBV9 and J usage is TRBJ2-5, with 9 positions matching TRBD2. J was trimmed by 4 bases and V by 3 bases; bases with no gene match: 13. The CDR3 extends over 17 amino acids. Germline CDR1 and CDR2: SGDLS and YYNGEE. The CDR3 region is CASSAYSGRGLGETQYF. The CDR3 DNA follows: TGTGCCAGCAGCGCCTATAGCGGGAGAGGTCTAGGAGAGACCCAGTACTTC.

The V gene is TRBV29-1, the J gene TRBJ1-2; D is undetermined. V was shortened by 4 bases and J by 4 bases, with 10 bases between the two germline ends. This CDR3 has 12 amino acids. The germline V gene encodes CDR1 SQVTM and CDR2 ANQGSEA. CDR3 coding DNA: TGCAGCGTTGGGAACCAACTCTATGGCTACACCTTC. Translating it yields CSVGNQLYGYTF. Using reference TRBV29-1 and TRBJ1-2 for the parts outside the CDR3, the full variable domain is SAVISQKPSRDICQRGTSLTIQCQVDSQVTMMFWYRQQPGQSLTLIATANQGSEATYESGFVIDKFPISRPNLTFSTLTVSNMSPEDSSIYLCSVGNQLYGYTFGSGTRLTVV.

The rearrangement uses TRBV15 and TRBJ2-5; 7 bases are a match to TRBD2. Unmatched junction bases numbered 11, after V lost 3 bases and J lost 4 bases. The CDR3 is 16 amino acids. CDR1 is LNHNV, CDR2 YYDKDF, per germline (reference sequence). The CDR3 sequence is CATSSLWGGPLETQYF. The CDR3 DNA follows: TGTGCCACCAGCAGCCTATGGGGAGGGCCTTTAGAGACCCAGTACTTC.

Only a few counts were recorded for this clone. This chain uses TRBV18 with TRBJ1-3; a possible D gene is TRBD1 (5 bases). Deletions cut 5 bases from V and 2 bases from J, with 10 bases between. This CDR3 comprises 14 residues. Germline-derived CDR1 and CDR2 are KGHSH and LQKENI. The CDR3 DNA reads as TGTGCCAGCTCATCCGACAGACCTGGAAACACCATATATTTT. Translating it yields CASSSDRPGNTIYF.

This clone is labeled as large. The rearrangement uses TRBV6-6 and TRBJ2-2, with 10 bases aligning to TRBD1. V lost 6 bases to trimming and J lost 2 bases; unmatched junction nucleotides: 3. CDR3 size: 15 residues. Germline CDR1 MNHNY, CDR2 SVGAGI (reference sequence). The CDR3 nucleotides are TGTGCCAGCAGCCCGACAGGGGGCAACACCGGGGAGCTGTTTTTT. Translated: CASSPTGGNTGELFF.

This clone was counted a few times. The CDR3 bases are TGCGCCAGCAGCCAAGAGGGGACAGGGGTTATGGGGCCCCAGCATTTT. Residues: CASSQEGTGVMGPQHF. The rearrangement links TRBV4-1 to TRBJ1-5, with 10 bases aligning to TRBD1. Germline CDR1 is MGHRA and CDR2 is YSYEKL. This CDR3 comprises 16 residues. Losses at the gene ends were 0 bases for V and 9 bases for J; bases not matched to a gene: 8.

This chain connects TRBV10-3 to TRBJ2-7; no clear D gene. Germline V CDR1 and CDR2: ENHRY, SYGVKD. The V end was cut by 6 bases, the J end by 3 bases, with 15 bases between. The CDR3 sequence is 14 residues long. The CDR3 loop is CAISSNDRNYEQYV. In DNA form, the CDR3 reads TGTGCCATCAGCTCTAATGATCGTAACTACGAGCAGTACGTC.

V usage is TRBV5-1 and J usage is TRBJ2-3; D uncertain. In germline, CDR1 is SGHRS, CDR2 YFSETQ. V dropped 3 bases and J dropped 1 base, with 15 bases sitting between them. The CDR3 loop spans 16 amino acids. CDR3 sequence reads: CASSSNLGVGTDTQYF. The CDR3 DNA is TGCGCCAGCAGCTCTAACTTAGGCGTGGGCACAGATACGCAGTATTTT.

V usage is TRBV5-4 and J usage is TRBJ1-1, with 7 bases aligning to TRBD1. The CDR3 spans 14 residues. J was trimmed by 5 bases and V by 1 base; bases with no gene match: 5. CDR1 and CDR2 (germline): SGHNT, YYREEE (reference sequence). This CDR3 reads CASSLTGVETEAFF. In DNA form, the CDR3 reads TGTGCCAGCAGCTTGACAGGGGTTGAAACTGAAGCTTTCTTT.

This clone appeared a few times. This rearrangement joins TRBV28 to TRBJ1-1, with D unresolved. CDR1 and CDR2 (germline): MDHEN, SYDVKM. Trimming removed 5 bases from V and 1 base from J, with 11 bases in between. This CDR3 contains 14 residues. The CDR3 coding sequence is TGTGCCAGCAGTCCCTGGACCGGGAACACTGAAGCTTTCTTT. It is translated as CASSPWTGNTEAFF. Variable domain in full (rest from reference TRBV28 and TRBJ1-1): DVKVTQSSRYLVKRTGEKVFLECVQDMDHENMFWYRQDPGLGLRLIYFSYDVKMKEKGDIPEGYSVSREKKERFSLILESASTNQTSMYLCASSPWTGNTEAFFGQGTRLTVV.

The chain has TRBV30 and TRBJ1-3; 7 nucleotides match TRBD1. J gave up 3 bases and V 2 bases, and 10 bases lay outside the gene matches. Germline V lookup: CDR1 GTSNPN, CDR2 SVGIG (reference sequence). CDR3 length equals 16 residues. CDR3 sequence reads: CAWSRDSAIGGNTIYF. Written as DNA, the CDR3 is TGTGCCTGGAGTAGGGACAGCGCAATAGGTGGAAACACCATATATTTT.

This clone was counted only a few times. The chain uses TRBV7-9 and TRBJ2-1; no firm D call. Trimming took 4 bases from V and 9 from J, leaving 7 bases between them. Germline V lookup: CDR1 SEHNR, CDR2 FQNEAQ (reference sequence). The CDR3 spans 11 residues. The CDR3 DNA reads TGTGCCAGCAGCTCGACCTCTGAGCAGTTCTTC. Its translation: CASSSTSEQFF.

This sequence joins TRBV5-1 and TRBJ2-5, with D possibly being TRBD2 (5 bases). Trimming left V 4 bases short and J 2 bases short, with 9 bases between. In germline, CDR1 is SGHRS, CDR2 YFSETQ. The CDR3 spans 13 residues. CDR3 loop: CASSPGMQETQYF. CDR3 in DNA: TGCGCCAGCAGCCCGGGAATGCAAGAGACCCAGTACTTC.

The genes are TRBV18 and TRBJ1-2, with D possibly matching TRBD1 (5 bases). The V and J ends lost 8 bases and 4 bases respectively, with 14 bases between them. The CDR3 runs 13 residues. Germline V gene sequence: CDR1 KGHSH, CDR2 LQKENI. In DNA form, the CDR3 reads TGTGCCAGCCTCCGGGACGGAGGCTATGGCTACACCTTC. It yields the protein CASLRDGGYGYTF.

This clone occurred a few times. The V and J genes are TRBV5-4 and TRBJ2-1; D uncertain. The CDR3 sequence is 18 residues long. Germline V gives CDR1 SGHNT, CDR2 YYREEE (reference sequence). Trimming pared 0 bases from V and 0 bases from J, leaving 16 bases between. CDR3 sequence reads: CASSLAGGYLSSYNEQFF. CDR3 coding DNA: TGTGCCAGCAGCTTGGCCGGTGGCTACCTAAGCTCCTACAATGAGCAGTTCTTC.

The CDR3 DNA reads as TGTGCCAGCAGCTATTACCCGACAGGGGAAGAAGAGACCCAGTACTTC. Amino acid sequence: CASSYYPTGEEETQYF. V and J are TRBV14 and TRBJ2-5; 8 bases are shared with TRBD1. The CDR3 loop spans 16 amino acids. Looked up from germline, CDR1 is SGHDN and CDR2 is FVKESK. V lost 5 bases to trimming and J lost 3 bases; unmatched junction nucleotides: 11.

This clone has just a few counts. This rearrangement joins TRBV7-9 to TRBJ1-5; TRBD1 is a possible D gene (5 bases). Trimming cost V 1 base and J 2 bases, with 12 bases left between them. Germline V gene data show CDR1 as SEHNR and CDR2 as FQNEAQ (reference sequence). This CDR3 is built from 16 residues. CDR3 amino acids: CASSLGAGYGNQPQHF. CDR3 sequence (DNA): TGTGCCAGCAGCTTAGGGGCAGGGTATGGCAATCAGCCCCAGCATTTT.

By sample fraction, this clone is large. The chain uses TRBV5-1 and TRBJ2-7; 10 positions match TRBD2. The CDR3 length is 14 residues. V gave up 4 bases and J gave up 3 bases; unmatched junction bases: 4. From germline, CDR1 is SGHRS and CDR2 YFSETQ. CDR3 bases: TGCGCCAGCAGCCACCTAGCGGGAGACTACGAGCAGTACTTC. This codes for CASSHLAGDYEQYF.

This clone showed up just a few times. The rearrangement joins TRBV10-2 to TRBJ1-5; D is ambiguous. V lost 6 bases to trimming and J lost 0 bases, with 12 bases between them. CDR1 and CDR2 (germline): WSHSY, SAAADI. The CDR3 is 15 residues long. The CDR3: CASRDLAVSNQPQHF. The CDR3 DNA sequence: TGCGCCAGCAGGGACCTAGCAGTTAGCAATCAGCCCCAGCATTTT.

By share, this clone ranks as large. The chain couples TRBV28 to TRBJ2-2; D might be TRBD2 (6 bases). Germline V gives CDR1 MDHEN, CDR2 SYDVKM. V gave up 3 bases and J gave up 5 bases, with 7 bases separating them. The CDR3 contains 13 residues. CDR3 amino acids: CASSFRGTGELFF. CDR3 in DNA: TGTGCCAGCAGTTTTCGGGGGACCGGGGAGCTGTTTTTT.